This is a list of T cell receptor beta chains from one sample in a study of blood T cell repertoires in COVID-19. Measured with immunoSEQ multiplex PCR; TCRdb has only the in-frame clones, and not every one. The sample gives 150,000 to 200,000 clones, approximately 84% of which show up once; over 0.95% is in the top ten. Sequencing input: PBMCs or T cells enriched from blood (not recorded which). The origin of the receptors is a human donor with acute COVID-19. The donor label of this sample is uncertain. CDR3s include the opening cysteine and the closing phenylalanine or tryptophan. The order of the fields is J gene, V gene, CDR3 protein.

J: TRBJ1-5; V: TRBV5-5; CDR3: CASSLVARDRNQPQHF
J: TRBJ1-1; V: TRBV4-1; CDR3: CASSQGPRGTEAFF
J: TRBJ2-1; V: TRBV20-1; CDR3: CSAGLAQQFF
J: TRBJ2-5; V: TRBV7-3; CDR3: CASSLTRNRGEILQETQYF
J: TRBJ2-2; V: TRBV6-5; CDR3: CASSSRTGGTGELFF
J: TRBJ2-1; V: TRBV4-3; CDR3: CASSQESGDSYNEQFF
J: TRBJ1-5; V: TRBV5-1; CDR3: CASSLASNQPQHF
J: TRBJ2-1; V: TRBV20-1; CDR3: CTIARGDEQFF
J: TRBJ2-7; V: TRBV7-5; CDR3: CARSGPGQGVPYEQYF
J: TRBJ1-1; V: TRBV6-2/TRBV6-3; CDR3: CASSWDPLGGNTEAFF
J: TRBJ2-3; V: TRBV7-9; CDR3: CASSSAQGMGTDTQYF
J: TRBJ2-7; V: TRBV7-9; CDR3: CASSFRFDTAYEQYF
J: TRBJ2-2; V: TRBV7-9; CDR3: CASRPPTGMDGELFF
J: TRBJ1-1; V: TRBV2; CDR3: CASRSGSLNTEAFF
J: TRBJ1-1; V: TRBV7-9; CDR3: CASLDGTANTEAFF
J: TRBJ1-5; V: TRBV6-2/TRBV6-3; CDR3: CASSYEGGAQHF
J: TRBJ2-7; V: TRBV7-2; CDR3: CASSHGLAGTSYEQYF
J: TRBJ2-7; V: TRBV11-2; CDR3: CASSLGQGEQYF
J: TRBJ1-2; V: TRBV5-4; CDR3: CASNRQGTYGHTF
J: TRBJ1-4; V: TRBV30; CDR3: CAWTQDSNNEKLFF
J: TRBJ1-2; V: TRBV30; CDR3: CAWKTHDRGLNYGYTF
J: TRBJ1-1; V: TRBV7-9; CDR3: CASSLASLPEAFF
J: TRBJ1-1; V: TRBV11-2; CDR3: CASSLEGRGHRATDTEAFF
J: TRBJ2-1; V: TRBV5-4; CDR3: CASSLQGPGAYNEQFF
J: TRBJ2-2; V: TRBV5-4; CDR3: CASSDRGRGGGELFF
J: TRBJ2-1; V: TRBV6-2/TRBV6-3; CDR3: CASSYSGLAGRSYNEQFF
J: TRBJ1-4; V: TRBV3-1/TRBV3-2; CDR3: CASSQSNRGPGEKLFF
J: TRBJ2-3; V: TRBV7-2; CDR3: CASSTGLVADTQYF
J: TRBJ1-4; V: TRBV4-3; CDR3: CASSHRGGSTNEKLFF
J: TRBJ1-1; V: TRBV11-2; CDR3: CASSLDWPNTEAFF
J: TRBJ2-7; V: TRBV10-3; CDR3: CAPTRTAPYHYEQYF
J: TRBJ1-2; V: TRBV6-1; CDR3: CASSERGTHGYTF
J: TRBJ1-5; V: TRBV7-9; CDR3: CASSDDRESGQPQHF
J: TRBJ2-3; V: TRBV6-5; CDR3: CASGDRIVPDTQYF
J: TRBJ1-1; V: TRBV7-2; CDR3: CASSLTPGQPAFF
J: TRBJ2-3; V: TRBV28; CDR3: CASTLSTGASTDTQYF
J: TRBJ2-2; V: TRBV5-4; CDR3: CASSPGGSTGELFF
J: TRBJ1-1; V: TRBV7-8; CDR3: CASSPTGGFTNTEAFF
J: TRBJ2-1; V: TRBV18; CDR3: CASSPEQGSSNEQFF
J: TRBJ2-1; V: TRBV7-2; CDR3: CASSLPKRGHEQFF
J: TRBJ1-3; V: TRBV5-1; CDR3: CASSLSQGGRTIYF
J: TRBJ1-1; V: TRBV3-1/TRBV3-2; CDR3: CASSGQALFTEAFF
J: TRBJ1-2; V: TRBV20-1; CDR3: CSASSNGYTF
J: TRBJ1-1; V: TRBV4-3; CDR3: CASSQDSRTEAFF
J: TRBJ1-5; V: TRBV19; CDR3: CATSSGRQHF